This T cell receptor beta chain was obtained from a study of blood T cell repertoires in COVID-19. The overall study: Samples representing acute and convalescent COVID-19 were sourced from the United States, Italy and Spain.

The study drew participants aged about 18 to 89 years from 20 to 30 US areas. Donors were grouped by their self-reported clinical history. Germline lookup yields CDR1 SNHLY and CDR2 FYNNEI. V trimming: 7 bases; J trimming: 5 bases; junction bases outside the gene matches: 5. This CDR3 is 14 amino acids long. Original handling: Estimation of nucleated cell counts relied on the amplification of reference gene primers. Some clones are missing from TCRdb's copy, which holds only in-frame ones; the method was immunoSEQ multiplex PCR. Clone size and V and J calls were adopted from that table, with D and trimming inferred from the DNA. The table lists 350,000 to 400,000 clones, 88% of them singletons.

The sequence was obtained from a woman aged 25 to 39 with acute COVID-19. The V and J genes are TRBV2 and TRBJ1-1; 12 nucleotides align to TRBD1. Sequenced material: PBMCs or T cells enriched from blood (not recorded which). CDR3 bases: TGTGCCAGCAAGGGACAGGGGGCGCGGACTGAAGCTTTCTTT. Translating gives CASKGQGARTEAFF. Supplemented by reference TRBV2 and TRBJ1-1, the full variable domain reads EPEVTQTPSHQVTQMGQEVILRCVPISNHLYFYWYRQILGQKVEFLVSFYNNEISEKSEIFDDQFSVERPDGSNFTLKIRSTKLEDSAMYFCASKGQGARTEAFFGQGTRLTVV.